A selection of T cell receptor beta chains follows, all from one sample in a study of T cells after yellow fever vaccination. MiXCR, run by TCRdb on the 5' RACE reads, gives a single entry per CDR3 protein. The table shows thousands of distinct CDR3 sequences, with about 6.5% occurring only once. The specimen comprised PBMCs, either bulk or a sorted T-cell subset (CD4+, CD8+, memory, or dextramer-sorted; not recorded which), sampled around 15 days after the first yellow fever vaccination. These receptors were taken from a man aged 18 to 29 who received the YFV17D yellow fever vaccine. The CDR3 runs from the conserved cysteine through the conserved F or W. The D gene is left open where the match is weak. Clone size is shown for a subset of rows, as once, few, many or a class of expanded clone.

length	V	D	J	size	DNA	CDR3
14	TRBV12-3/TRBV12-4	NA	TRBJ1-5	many	TGTGCCAGCGCCACTAGGCGTAGCAATCAGCCCCAGCATTTT	CASATRRSNQPQHF
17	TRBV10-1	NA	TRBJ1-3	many	TGCGCCAGCAGGGACCGGGACAAAAATGCCGCTGGAAACACCATATATTTT	CASRDRDKNAAGNTIYF
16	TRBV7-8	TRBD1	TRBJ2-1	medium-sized	TGTGCCAGCAGCTTACAAGGGACAGGGGGTAACAATGAGCAGTTCTTC	CASSLQGTGGNNEQFF
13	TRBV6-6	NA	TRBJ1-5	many	TGTGCCAGCAGGCCACAGGGTTACCAGCCCCAGCATTTT	CASRPQGYQPQHF
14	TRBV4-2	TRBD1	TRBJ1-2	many	TGTGCCAGCAGCCAAGAGGACAGGGGGCTTGGCTACACCTTC	CASSQEDRGLGYTF
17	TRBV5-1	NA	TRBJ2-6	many	TGCGCCAGCAGCTTGGCGTCAGGGGAATCTGGGGCCAACGTCCTGACTTTC	CASSLASGESGANVLTF
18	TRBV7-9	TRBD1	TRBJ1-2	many	TGTGCCAGCAGCACGTCCTCCGGGACAGTAAGTCCCCTCTATGGCTACACCTTC	CASSTSSGTVSPLYGYTF
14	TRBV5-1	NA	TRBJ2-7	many	TGCGCCAGCAGCTTATCCGGGGTCTACGGCGAGCAGTACTTC	CASSLSGVYGEQYF
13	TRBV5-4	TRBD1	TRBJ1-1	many	TGTGCCAGCAATACACAGGGGGGACCTGAAGCTTTCTTT	CASNTQGGPEAFF
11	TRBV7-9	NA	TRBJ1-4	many	TGTGCCAGCACATACAATGAAAAACTGTTTTTT	CASTYNEKLFF
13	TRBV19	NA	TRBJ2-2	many	TGTGCCAGTAGGTCAGGGGCGACCGGGGAGCTGTTTTTT	CASRSGATGELFF
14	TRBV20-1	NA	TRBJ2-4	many	TGCAGTGCTAGGCCCGAGACAGTCAAAAACATTCAGTACTTC	CSARPETVKNIQYF
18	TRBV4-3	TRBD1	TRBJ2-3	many	TGCGCCAGCAGCCAAGACGAATTACCCAGGGGGAGCACAGATACGCAGTATTTT	CASSQDELPRGSTDTQYF
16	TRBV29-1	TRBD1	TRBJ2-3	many	TGCAGCGTTGTCCTCCTGGGGACAGGGAGAGCAGATACGCAGTATTTT	CSVVLLGTGRADTQYF
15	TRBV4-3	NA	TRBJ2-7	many	TGCGCCAGCAGCCAAACAACGGCTCCAACCTACGAGCAGTACTTC	CASSQTTAPTYEQYF
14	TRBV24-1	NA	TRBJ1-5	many	TGTGCCACCACGGGTCTATATAGCAATCAGCCCCAGCATTTT	CATTGLYSNQPQHF
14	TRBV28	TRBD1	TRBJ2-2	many	TGTGCCAGCAGGGGACAGGGGGCCCCCGGGGAGCTGTTTTTT	CASRGQGAPGELFF
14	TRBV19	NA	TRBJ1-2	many	TGTGCCAGTAGTCCCGGTCCCAGGGAGGGCGGCTACACCTTC	CASSPGPREGGYTF
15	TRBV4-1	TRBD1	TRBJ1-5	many	TGCGCCAGCAGCGACGGACAGGGAGGGAATCAGCCCCAGCATTTT	CASSDGQGGNQPQHF
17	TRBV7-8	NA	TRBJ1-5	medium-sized	TGTGCCAGCAGCTTCAAAGACAGGCCCTTCGGCAATCAGCCCCAGCATTTT	CASSFKDRPFGNQPQHF
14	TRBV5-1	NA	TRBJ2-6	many	TGCGCCAGCAGATCGACGAGAGGGGCCAACGTCCTGACTTTC	CASRSTRGANVLTF
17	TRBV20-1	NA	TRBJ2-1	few	TGCTGTGCTAGAAGAAGACACGAAAAAGCCCATTACAATGAGCAGTTCTTC	CCARRRHEKAHYNEQFF
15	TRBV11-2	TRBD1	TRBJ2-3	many	TGTGCCAGCAGCTCGGGACAGGTGGAGGCAGATACGCAGTATTTT	CASSSGQVEADTQYF
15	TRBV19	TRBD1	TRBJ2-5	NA	TGTGCCAGTAGTATCGACAGGGGCATGCACGAGACCCACTACTTC	CASSIDRGMHETHYF
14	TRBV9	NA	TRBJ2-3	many	TGTGCCAGCAGCGGTCTAGGGGCCACTGGTACGCAGTATTTT	CASSGLGATGTQYF
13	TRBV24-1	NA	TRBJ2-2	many	TGTGCCACCAGTTTAAGGGCCACCGGGGAGCTGTTTTTT	CATSLRATGELFF
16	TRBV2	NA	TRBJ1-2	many	TGTGCCAGCAGTGAAGCACCCGACATTGTCAACTATGGCTACACCTTC	CASSEAPDIVNYGYTF
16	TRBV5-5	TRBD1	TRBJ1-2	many	TGTGCCAGCAGCGGCGTCCCGGGACAGGGGAACTATGGCTACACCTTC	CASSGVPGQGNYGYTF
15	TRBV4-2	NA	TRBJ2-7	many	TGTGCCAGCAGCCAAGATAATCGGCTAGCCTACGAGCAGTACTTC	CASSQDNRLAYEQYF
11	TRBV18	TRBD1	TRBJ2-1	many	TGTGCCAGCTCCCAGGGGGAAGAGCAGTTCTTC	CASSQGEEQFF
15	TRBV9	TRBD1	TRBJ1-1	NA	TGTGCCAGCAGCACCCGGGACAGGCTGAACACTGAAGCTTTCTTT	CASSTRDRLNTEAFF
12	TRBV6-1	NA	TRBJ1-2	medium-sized	TGTGCCAGCAGAGAGGGGGGACATGGCTACACCTTC	CASREGGHGYTF
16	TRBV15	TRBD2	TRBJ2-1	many	TGTGCCACCAGCAGGGGGACTAGCGGGGGATACAATGAGCAGTTCTTC	CATSRGTSGGYNEQFF
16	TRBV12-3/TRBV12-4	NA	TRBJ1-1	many	TGTGCCAGCAGTTGGGAAGGTGGACGGCGAGACACTGAAGCTTTCTTT	CASSWEGGRRDTEAFF
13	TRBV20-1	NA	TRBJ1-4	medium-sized	TGCAGTGCTGCGGTCTCGGCTAATGAAAAACTGTTTTTT	CSAAVSANEKLFF
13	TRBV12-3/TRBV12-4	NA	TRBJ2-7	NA	TGTGCCAGGAGCATATGGACACCCTACGAGCAGTACTTC	CARSIWTPYEQYF
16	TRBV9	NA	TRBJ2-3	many	TGTGCCAGCAGCCGCCTCTTATCCACCAGCACAGATACGCAGTATTTT	CASSRLLSTSTDTQYF
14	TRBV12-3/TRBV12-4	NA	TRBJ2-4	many	TGTGCCAGCAGTTTGTGGCAGGGAAGAAACATTCAGTACTTC	CASSLWQGRNIQYF
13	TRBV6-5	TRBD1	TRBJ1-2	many	TGTGCCAGCAGGATCCGGGACAGATATGGCTACACCTTC	CASRIRDRYGYTF
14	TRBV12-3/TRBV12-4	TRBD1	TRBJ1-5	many	TGTGCCAGCAGTTTATCAGGGGGAGATCAGCCCCAGCATTTT	CASSLSGGDQPQHF
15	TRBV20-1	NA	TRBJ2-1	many	TGCAGTGCTAGAGATGGACGGGGACCCTACAATGAGCAGTTCTTC	CSARDGRGPYNEQFF
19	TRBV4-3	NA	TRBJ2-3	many	TGCGCCAGCAGCCAAGATCCGGCGGGGGCGCTTACTAGCACAGATACGCAGTATTTT	CASSQDPAGALTSTDTQYF
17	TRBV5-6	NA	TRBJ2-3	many	TGTGCCAGCAGCTTGGGCCCCGGGACACCGAGGACAGATACGCAGTATTTT	CASSLGPGTPRTDTQYF
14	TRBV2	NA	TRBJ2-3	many	TGTGCCAGCAGGTACAGGGTGGGGCCAGATACGCAGTATTTT	CASRYRVGPDTQYF
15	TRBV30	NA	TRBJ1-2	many	TGTGCCTGGAGTGTACTTGGAAGGGGCAACTATGGCTACACCTTC	CAWSVLGRGNYGYTF
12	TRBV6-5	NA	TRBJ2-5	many	TGTGCCAGCAGTTCCCCAAAGTGGGCCCAGTACTTC	CASSSPKWAQYF
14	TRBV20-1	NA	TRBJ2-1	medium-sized	TGCAGTGCTAGGATTGGGCCTCACGACAATGAGCAGTTCTTC	CSARIGPHDNEQFF
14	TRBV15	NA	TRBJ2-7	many	TGTGCCACCAGCACCCGGACCCCTACCTACGAGCAGTACTTC	CATSTRTPTYEQYF
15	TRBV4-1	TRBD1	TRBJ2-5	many	TGCGCCAGCAGCCCACTAGGACAGGACCAAGAGACCCAGTACTTC	CASSPLGQDQETQYF
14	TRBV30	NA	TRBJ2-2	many	TGTGCCTGGAATAGGGCTACGAACACCGGGGAGCTGTTTTTT	CAWNRATNTGELFF
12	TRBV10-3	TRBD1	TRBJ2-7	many	TGTGCCATCAGTGAAGGTCGGACAGGGGAACGCTTC	CAISEGRTGERF
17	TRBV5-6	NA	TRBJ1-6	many	TGTGCCAGCAGCTCGGGACGATGGGCAGAATATAATTCACCCCTCCACTTT	CASSSGRWAEYNSPLHF
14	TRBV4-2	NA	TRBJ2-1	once	TGTGCCAGCAGCCCCGAGGGACGCTGCAATGAGCAGTTCTTC	CASSPEGRCNEQFF
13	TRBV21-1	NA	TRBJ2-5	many	TGTGCCAGCAGCAAAACCCAGCAAGAGACCCAGTACTTC	CASSKTQQETQYF
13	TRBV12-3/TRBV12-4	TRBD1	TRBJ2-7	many	TGTGCCAGCAGTTTAGGGGACAGGGCCGAGCAGTACTTC	CASSLGDRAEQYF